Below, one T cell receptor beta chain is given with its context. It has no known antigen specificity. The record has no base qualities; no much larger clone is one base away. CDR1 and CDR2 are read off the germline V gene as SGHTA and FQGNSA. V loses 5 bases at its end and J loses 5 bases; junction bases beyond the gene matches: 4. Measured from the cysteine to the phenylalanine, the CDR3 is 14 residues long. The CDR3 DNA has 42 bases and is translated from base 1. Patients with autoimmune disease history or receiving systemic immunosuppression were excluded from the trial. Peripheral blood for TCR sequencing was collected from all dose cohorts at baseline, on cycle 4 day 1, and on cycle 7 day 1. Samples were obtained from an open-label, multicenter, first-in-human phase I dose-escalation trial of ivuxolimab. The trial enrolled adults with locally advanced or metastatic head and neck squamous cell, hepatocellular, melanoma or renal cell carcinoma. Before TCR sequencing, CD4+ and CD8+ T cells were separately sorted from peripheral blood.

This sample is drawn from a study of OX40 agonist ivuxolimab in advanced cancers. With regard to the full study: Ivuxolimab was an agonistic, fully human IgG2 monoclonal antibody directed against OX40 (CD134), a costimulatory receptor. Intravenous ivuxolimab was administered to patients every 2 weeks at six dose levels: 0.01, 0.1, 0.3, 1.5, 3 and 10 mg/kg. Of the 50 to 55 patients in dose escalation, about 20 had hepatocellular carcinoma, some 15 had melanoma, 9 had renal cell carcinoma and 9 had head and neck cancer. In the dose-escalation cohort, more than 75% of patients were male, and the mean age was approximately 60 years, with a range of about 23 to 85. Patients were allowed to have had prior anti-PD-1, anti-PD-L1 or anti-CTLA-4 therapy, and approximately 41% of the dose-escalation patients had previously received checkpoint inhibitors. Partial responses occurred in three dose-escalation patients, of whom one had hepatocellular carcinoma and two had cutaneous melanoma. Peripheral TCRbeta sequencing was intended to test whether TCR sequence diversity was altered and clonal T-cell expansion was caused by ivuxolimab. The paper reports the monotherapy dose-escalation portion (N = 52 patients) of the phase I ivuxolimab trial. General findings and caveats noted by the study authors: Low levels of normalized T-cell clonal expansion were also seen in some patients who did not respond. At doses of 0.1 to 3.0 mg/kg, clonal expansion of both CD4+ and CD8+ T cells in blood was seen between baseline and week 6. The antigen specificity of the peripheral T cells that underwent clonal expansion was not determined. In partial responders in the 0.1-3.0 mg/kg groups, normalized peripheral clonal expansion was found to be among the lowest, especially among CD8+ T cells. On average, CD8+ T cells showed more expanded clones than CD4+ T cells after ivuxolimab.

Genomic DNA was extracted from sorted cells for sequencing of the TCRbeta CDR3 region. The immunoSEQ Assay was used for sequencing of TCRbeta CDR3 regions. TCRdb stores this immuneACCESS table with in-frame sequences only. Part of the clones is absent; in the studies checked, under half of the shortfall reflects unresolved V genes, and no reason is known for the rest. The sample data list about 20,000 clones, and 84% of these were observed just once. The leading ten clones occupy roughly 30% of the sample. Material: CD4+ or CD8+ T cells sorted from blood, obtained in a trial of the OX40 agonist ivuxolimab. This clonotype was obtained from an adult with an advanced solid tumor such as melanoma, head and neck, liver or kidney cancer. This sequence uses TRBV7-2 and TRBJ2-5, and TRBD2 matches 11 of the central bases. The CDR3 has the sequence CASSGRLAGETQYF. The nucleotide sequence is TGTGCCAGCAGCGGACGACTAGCGGGGGAGACCCAGTACTTC.